Shown below are 8 T cell receptor beta chains from a single sample sequenced in a study of T cell responses to AZD1222 COVID-19 vaccine. Clones were read by immunoSEQ multiplex PCR, and TCRdb kept only the in-frame ones, dropping some. This sample has about 150,000 clones; 85% to 95% occur once, and the top ten carry around 1.3%. The starting material was peripheral blood, obtained on day 0 of AZD1222 vaccination. The receptors come from an adult in good health.

The rearrangement links TRBV6-1 to TRBJ1-5; D unresolved. The V and J ends lost 3 bases and 5 bases respectively, with 8 bases between them. CDR1 is MNHNS, CDR2 SASEGT, per germline. The CDR3 is 13 residues long. The CDR3: CASSDRTYQPQHF. CDR3 nucleotides: TGTGCCAGCAGTGATAGAACCTATCAGCCCCAGCATTTT.

The count of this clone is one. V and J are TRBV6-6 and TRBJ2-5; D remains ambiguous. The CDR3 covers 13 residues. Deletions cut 6 bases from V and 3 bases from J, with 11 bases between. The germline V gene encodes CDR1 MNHNY and CDR2 SVGAGI (reference sequence). DNA for the CDR3: TGTGCCAGCAGCCCAAGATCCAAAGAGACCCAGTACTTC. It encodes CASSPRSKETQYF.

The chain employs TRBV5-1 and TRBJ1-1; the match to TRBD1 covers 9 bases. The germline gives CDR1 SGHRS, CDR2 YFSETQ. This CDR3 contains 16 residues. Germline trimming cut 1 base from V and 4 bases from J; bases unmatched to any gene: 8. The CDR3 loop reads CASSLMGQGAGTEAFF. CDR3 sequence (DNA): TGCGCCAGCAGCTTGATGGGACAGGGTGCGGGCACTGAAGCTTTCTTT.

This clone was counted a single time. V and J are TRBV6-5 and TRBJ1-5; D remains unclear. Deletions cut 6 bases from V and 6 bases from J, with 15 bases between. The CDR3 length is 14 residues. Germline loops: CDR1 MNHEY, CDR2 SVGAGI. In nucleotides, the CDR3 is TGTGCCAGCAGGTCTTCGTGGCCGGCTCAGCCCCAGCATTTT. As protein: CASRSSWPAQPQHF.

V is TRBV25-1 and J is TRBJ2-5; TRBD2 aligns across 8 bases. Per the germline V gene, CDR1 is MGHDK and CDR2 is SYGVNS. The trim removed 7 bases at V and 0 bases at J, leaving 7 bases unmatched. The CDR3 is made up of 15 amino acids. The DNA for the CDR3 is TGTGCCAGCACACCTACTAGCGGATACCAAGAGACCCAGTACTTC. It yields the protein CASTPTSGYQETQYF.

This rearrangement joins TRBV24-1 to TRBJ1-5; TRBD1 is a possible D gene (6 bases). V was clipped by 4 bases and J by 1 base, with 13 bases between them. CDR1 is KGHDR and CDR2 is SFDVKD in the germline V gene. The CDR3 is made up of 16 amino acids. As DNA, the CDR3 is TGTGCCACCAGTGACCCCCGGCAGGGGAGCAATCAGCCCCAGCATTTT. This translates into CATSDPRQGSNQPQHF.

The chain carries TRBV2 and TRBJ1-5; 7 bases line up with TRBD1. The CDR3 runs 14 residues. V was pared by 1 base and J by 4 bases, with 1 base of the junction left unmatched. Germline V gene lookup returns CDR1 SNHLY and CDR2 FYNNEI. The CDR3 is CASSEEGQNQPQHF. CDR3 bases: TGTGCCAGCAGTGAAGAGGGACAGAATCAGCCCCAGCATTTT.

V gene TRBV19 combines with J gene TRBJ1-1, with TRBD1 as a possible D gene (6 bases). The germline CDR1 and CDR2 sequences are LNHDA and SQIVND (reference sequence). V was pared by 3 bases and J by 7 bases, with 15 bases between. CDR3 length equals 14 residues. The CDR3 DNA follows: TGTGCCAGTAGTATGTCCCGGGACATTAATGAAGCTTTCTTT. Amino acids: CASSMSRDINEAFF.